This T cell receptor (beta chain) comes out of a study of cytomegalovirus exposure and HLA in healthy donors. Overall study: The study's early data release held some 85 million unique TCRs from HLA-typed donors.

The primer mix had 60 Vbeta and 13 Jbeta primers. In the authors' workflow: An analysis performed later counted around 80 million unique TCR beta chains (approximately 10 million of them shared). The data were produced by immunoSEQ multiplex PCR, yet TCRdb's version contains in-frame clones alone and is incomplete. V and J calls and clone size are those listed in that table; D and trimming were worked out from the DNA. The table includes approximately 150,000 clones, 77% detected once. Note on this clone: What it binds is not known.

The V gene lost 4 bases and the J gene lost 3 bases, with 13 bases spanning the gap. CDR3 length equals 15 residues. Germline loops: CDR1 SEHNR, CDR2 FQNEAQ (reference sequence). Study findings and constraints: As confirmed in vitro, a few CMV-associated chains were specific for CMV antigens. A later analysis associated around 17,000 TCR beta sequences with HLA alleles at a 0.05 false discovery rate.

The V and J genes are TRBV7-9 and TRBJ1-5, with a possible D match to TRBD1 (6 bases). Source material: PBMCs. This receptor was obtained from a woman in her sixties or seventies in good health and CMV-seronegative. The CDR3 region has the DNA TGTGCCAGCAGCTCGGCCGGACAGATCAATCAGCCCCAGCATTTT. This codes for CASSSAGQINQPQHF.